This T cell receptor (beta chain) derives from a study of patients and donors after allogeneic stem cell transplantation. TCRdb re-called the RT-PCR reads with MiXCR, one entry per CDR3 protein. The table has 57,000 or so distinct CDR3 sequences, about an eighth seen once. Ten or more counts support this clonotype. Germline lookup yields CDR1 SGDLS and CDR2 YYNGEE. The junction had 7 bases not matched to a gene; V was cut back by 3 bases and J by 10 bases. The CDR3 contains 14 residues. This sequence originates from a human donor who was either an allogeneic HSCT recipient or a stem cell or donor lymphocyte infusion donor (not recorded which). It is not recorded whose cells these are; they may come from a transplant donor. The chain has TRBV9 and TRBJ1-1; 12 bases are shared with TRBD1. Source material: blood, either unsorted or a sorted T cell fraction (not recorded which). The CDR3 here is CASSAGTGGEVAFF. The CDR3 nucleotides are TGTGCCAGCAGCGCAGGGACAGGGGGCGAAGTAGCTTTCTTT.